Listed below are T cell receptor beta chains from one sample, sequenced in a study of blood T cell repertoires in COVID-19. The repertoire was sequenced with immunoSEQ multiplex PCR; TCRdb's copy has only in-frame clones and lacks some. The table has about 230,000 clones, 89% seen once. Sequenced material: PBMCs or T cells enriched from blood (not recorded which). Receptors originate from a young woman with acute COVID-19. Each CDR3 is given with its conserved first and last residue. D genes are given only for firm matches.

d_call	v_call	j_call	cdr3_aa
NA	TRBV7-2	TRBJ2-6	CASSPGNVLTF
NA	TRBV9	TRBJ2-3	CASSEGDDMDTQYF
TRBD2	TRBV6-5	TRBJ2-2	CASILHRGGPGELFF
TRBD2	TRBV28	TRBJ2-4	CASSPGTSGPSKNIQYF
NA	TRBV19	TRBJ1-6	CASSIEGSPLHF
NA	TRBV19	TRBJ1-1	CASSTSRDISRESEAFF
TRBD2	TRBV6-5	TRBJ2-2	CASSRGLITGELFF
TRBD1	TRBV28	TRBJ1-3	CASSFDRGAGNTIYF
NA	TRBV13	TRBJ2-3	CASSPPRGLYTDTQYF
TRBD1	TRBV4-1	TRBJ2-7	CASSQDPPTGVLYEQYF
NA	TRBV27	TRBJ2-2	CASSFGGPNTGELFF
NA	TRBV30	TRBJ1-6	CAWSSGAGNSPLHF
TRBD1	TRBV19	TRBJ2-7	CASSISAGTGGGEQYF
NA	TRBV14	TRBJ1-5	CASSQDPNQPQHF
TRBD2	TRBV10-3	TRBJ2-5	CAISEGGPPRGGREETQYF
NA	TRBV15	TRBJ2-1	CATRQRSSQYNEQFF
TRBD1	TRBV5-6	TRBJ2-2	CASSARQGVITGELFF
NA	TRBV6-2/TRBV6-3	TRBJ2-6	CASSYATNSGANVLTF
NA	TRBV10-1	TRBJ2-1	CASMAGGRNEQFF
NA	TRBV19	TRBJ1-4	CASSSGGRSQEKLFF
TRBD1	TRBV4-1	TRBJ2-5	CASSQPGQISQETQYF
NA	TRBV19	TRBJ1-4	CASSSSGGYEKLFF
NA	TRBV6-6	TRBJ2-7	CASSPNRGHSSYEQYF
NA	TRBV1	TRBJ2-6	CTSSQGLAGGPGANVLTF
NA	TRBV7-2	TRBJ2-3	CASSFGATDTQYF
TRBD1	TRBV7-3	TRBJ2-7	CASSVTGGKEQYF
NA	TRBV5-4	TRBJ1-6	CASSLEGIRSPLHF
NA	TRBV3-1/TRBV3-2	TRBJ2-7	CASSQVLSSYEQYF
NA	TRBV3-1/TRBV3-2	TRBJ1-2	CASSQALGGGYTF
NA	TRBV2	TRBJ1-1	CASSKTGYSTEAFF
NA	TRBV7-9	TRBJ2-1	CASRPPRVEQFF
NA	TRBV29-1	TRBJ2-7	CSVDFPGLYEQYF
NA	TRBV11-2	TRBJ1-5	CASSPGGNQPQHF
TRBD2	TRBV19	TRBJ2-1	CASRTALAAPGEQFF
TRBD1	TRBV6-6	TRBJ2-1	CASRWTGSGNEQFF
NA	TRBV6-1	TRBJ1-2	CASSEAPWREESYTF
NA	TRBV24-1	TRBJ2-3	CATSDSSRDTDTQYF
TRBD1	TRBV7-2	TRBJ1-3	CASSFLQGASGNTIYF
NA	TRBV30	TRBJ1-4	CAWTQGATNEKLFF
TRBD2	TRBV12-3/TRBV12-4	TRBJ2-1	CASASSVGGGEFF
TRBD2	TRBV9	TRBJ2-3	CASSVYASGGPSTDTQYF
NA	TRBV2	TRBJ1-2	CASSAVQGYGYTF
NA	TRBV7-2	TRBJ1-1	CASSFGLNRGNTEAFF
NA	TRBV9	TRBJ1-4	CASSPPTGSNEKLFF
NA	TRBV4-1	TRBJ1-5	CASSQPSLVYQPQHF
TRBD2	TRBV6-5	TRBJ2-3	CASSYRTSGVTDTQYF
NA	TRBV11-3	TRBJ1-3	CASSDRQTGNTIYF
NA	TRBV5-8	TRBJ2-6	CASSLTYTTGANVLTF
TRBD1	TRBV30	TRBJ2-1	CAWTRTGTYNEQFF
TRBD1	TRBV27	TRBJ2-1	CASSFLDRAAGNEQFF
TRBD1	TRBV11-2	TRBJ2-1	CASSLSLRAPGGHYNEQFF
TRBD1	TRBV19	TRBJ1-2	CASSINRGRGTYGYTF
NA	TRBV7-9	TRBJ1-2	CASSPTGHYGYTF
NA	TRBV27	TRBJ1-2	CASSLGRGVYGYTF
TRBD1	TRBV5-1	TRBJ2-1	CASSLLGGPYNEQFF
TRBD1	TRBV25-1	TRBJ1-1	CASSDQGGRRTEAFF
NA	TRBV4-3	TRBJ1-1	CASSQDPPGSGTEAFF
TRBD2	TRBV6-5	TRBJ2-1	CASKSGAGGQDEQFF
TRBD1	TRBV5-5	TRBJ1-2	CASSLPGTASYGYTF
TRBD2	TRBV9	TRBJ2-5	CASSPWGTSGRKETQYF